What follows are 30 T cell receptor beta chains derived from one specimen sequenced in a study of control samples from healthy donors and cancer patients. Some clones are missing from TCRdb's copy, which holds only in-frame ones; the method was immunoSEQ multiplex PCR. This sample has 120,000 to 150,000 clones, with just under 95% found just once. Sequenced sample: blood. The receptors derive from a man aged 30-40 years in good health.

The chain carries TRBV5-4 and TRBJ1-2, with 7 bases lining up with TRBD1. The CDR3 contains 13 residues. CDR1 is SGHNT and CDR2 is YYREEE in the germline V gene (reference sequence). After removal of 3 bases from V and 7 bases from J, the junction contained 6 bases not matched to a gene. For the CDR3, the DNA is TGTGCCAGCAGCTCCTCCGGGACAGCTGGCTACACCTTC. Protein product: CASSSSGTAGYTF.

This chain links TRBV7-9 with TRBJ2-2; D not certain. Trimming stripped 2 bases from V and 4 bases from J, with 8 bases between. Germline V CDR1 and CDR2: SEHNR, FQNEAQ (reference sequence). This CDR3 spans 14 amino acids. The CDR3 loop is CASSLFRPTGELFF. The CDR3 nucleotides read TGTGCCAGCAGCTTATTCAGGCCCACCGGGGAGCTGTTTTTT.

The rearrangement links TRBV18 to TRBJ1-4, with no clear D. The CDR3 loop spans 13 amino acids. V dropped 3 bases and J dropped 6 bases, with 8 bases sitting between them. Germline V CDR1 and CDR2: KGHSH, LQKENI. The CDR3 DNA follows: TGTGCCAGCTCACCTCCGGGAGATGAAAAACTGTTTTTT. It translates to CASSPPGDEKLFF.

This clone was found once. The rearrangement links TRBV28 to TRBJ1-5; TRBD1 aligns across 7 bases. Looked up from germline, CDR1 is MDHEN and CDR2 is SYDVKM. J gave up 1 base and V 6 bases, and 21 bases lay outside the gene matches. CDR3 length: 20 residues. The CDR3 DNA is TGTGCCAGCAGCCCCCTTTTTGTGACAGGGAGGGGTGTGAGCAATCAGCCCCAGCATTTT. Translating gives CASSPLFVTGRGVSNQPQHF.

This chain connects TRBV6-6 to TRBJ2-3; D is ambiguous. The germline CDR1 and CDR2 sequences are MNHNY and SVGAGI (reference sequence). The CDR3 extends over 14 amino acids. V dropped 0 bases and J dropped 6 bases, with 10 bases sitting between them. This CDR3 reads CASSYSNGHDTQYF. DNA for the CDR3: TGTGCCAGCAGTTACTCGAACGGTCACGATACGCAGTATTTT.

The genes are TRBV5-1 and TRBJ2-7; TRBD2 aligns across 7 bases. This CDR3 has 16 amino acids. The ends lost 1 base at V and 2 bases at J; junction bases unmatched: 9. Per the germline V gene, CDR1 is SGHRS and CDR2 is YFSETQ. CDR3 bases: TGCGCCAGCAGCTTGCTTCCGGGAGGTTTCACCTACGAGCAGTACTTC. The encoded protein is CASSLLPGGFTYEQYF. Looking up the rest from reference TRBV5-1 and TRBJ2-7 gives the full variable domain: KAGVTQTPRYLIKTRGQQVTLSCSPISGHRSVSWYQQTPGQGLQFLFEYFSETQRNKGNFPGRFSGRQFSNSRSEMNVSTLELGDSALYLCASSLLPGGFTYEQYFGPGTRLTVT.

The gene calls are TRBV5-8 and TRBJ1-1; D is undetermined. The V gene lost 6 bases and the J gene lost 0 bases, with 12 bases spanning the gap. Germline V gene data show CDR1 as SGHTS and CDR2 as YDEGEE. CDR3 length equals 14 residues. The CDR3 is CASIPRQMNTEAFF. The DNA for the CDR3 is TGTGCCAGCATTCCTCGGCAGATGAACACTGAAGCTTTCTTT.

V is TRBV6-6 and J is TRBJ1-4; 7 positions match TRBD1. Germline V gene sequence: CDR1 MNHNY, CDR2 SVGAGI (reference sequence). V was pared by 6 bases and J by 7 bases, with 2 bases of the junction left unmatched. The CDR3 totals 12 residues. The CDR3 nucleotides read TGTGCCAGCAGAGGGACAGTTGAAAAACTGTTTTTT. Its translation is CASRGTVEKLFF.

The chain carries TRBV18 and TRBJ2-3; D may correspond to TRBD1 or TRBD2 (5 bases each). V lost 5 bases, J lost 2 bases, and 14 bases lay in between. This CDR3 region has 15 residues. Germline assignment: CDR1 KGHSH and CDR2 LQKENI. DNA of the CDR3: TGTGCCAGCTCATCGAGGGACCTCCCCACAGATACGCAGTATTTT. The encoded protein is CASSSRDLPTDTQYF.

The V call is TRBV6-4, the J call TRBJ2-3; D perhaps matches TRBD2 (5 bases). The CDR3 runs to 15 residues. The germline V and J ends were trimmed by 4 bases and 3 bases, with 14 bases remaining between them. Germline CDR1 is MRHNA and CDR2 is SNTAGT. The CDR3 DNA reads as TGTGCCAGCAGTGGATCAGCGGAAAGAACAGATACGCAGTATTTT. Translated: CASSGSAERTDTQYF.

V is TRBV21-1 and J is TRBJ1-2. TRBV21-1 is a known pseudogene. The CDR3 totals 12 residues. CDR3 sequence: CASSGGRDGYTF. In DNA, the CDR3 is TGTGCCAGCAGCGGGGGGCGCGACGGCTACACCTTC.

This clone was seen ten or more times. This chain joins TRBV2 and TRBJ2-5; D uncertain. V was trimmed by 7 bases and J by 4 bases, leaving 13 bases between them. The CDR3 is 13 amino acids. Germline V gives CDR1 SNHLY, CDR2 FYNNEI. The CDR3 nucleotides read TGTGCCAGCAATCCCCCCTTCACAGAGACCCAGTACTTC. Protein: CASNPPFTETQYF.

This clone has just one count. The V gene is TRBV5-6, the J gene TRBJ2-5; D remains ambiguous. Trimming removed 0 bases at V and 5 bases at J, with 5 bases between. The CDR3 runs 12 residues. Per the germline V gene, CDR1 is SGHDT and CDR2 is YYEEEE. CDR3 protein: CASSLVRETQYF. In DNA, the CDR3 is TGTGCCAGCAGCTTGGTTCGGGAGACCCAGTACTTC.

This chain uses TRBV6-1 with TRBJ1-6, with D unclear. The CDR3 runs 15 residues. V lost 0 bases, J lost 10 bases, and 13 bases lay in between. The V gene's germline CDR1 is MNHNS and CDR2 SASEGT. The CDR3: CASSEAHRVWSPLHF. CDR3 DNA: TGTGCCAGCAGTGAAGCGCATAGGGTGTGGTCACCCCTCCACTTT.

The rearrangement joins TRBV28 to TRBJ1-5; unclear D gene. CDR3 length: 17 residues. The germline V and J ends were trimmed by 3 bases and 2 bases, with 17 bases remaining between them. Germline CDR1 reads MDHEN; CDR2 reads SYDVKM. The CDR3 nucleotides are TGTGCCAGCAGTTTTTCGGCAGGTCTTGGGGGCAATCAGCCCCAGCATTTT. Translating it yields CASSFSAGLGGNQPQHF. The variable domain in full, completed from reference TRBV28 and TRBJ1-5, reads DVKVTQSSRYLVKRTGEKVFLECVQDMDHENMFWYRQDPGLGLRLIYFSYDVKMKEKGDIPEGYSVSREKKERFSLILESASTNQTSMYLCASSFSAGLGGNQPQHFGDGTRLSIL.

The chain links TRBV12-1 to TRBJ1-6; TRBD1, as called in the table, went unchecked against the DNA. TRBV12-1 is a pseudogene locus. This CDR3 spans 17 amino acids. The CDR3 sequence is CASRAHPIRGHNSPLHF. CDR3 bases: TGTGCCAGCAGGGCCCACCCTATCAGGGGGCATAATTCACCCCTCCACTTT.

J is TRBJ2-7 and V is TRBV7-2, with a possible D match to TRBD2 (6 bases). Germline assignment: CDR1 SGHTA and CDR2 FQGNSA. The CDR3 contains 12 residues. V shed 6 bases and J shed 6 bases, with 12 bases lying between them. CDR3 protein: CASRRDQTEQYF. The CDR3, as DNA: TGTGCCAGCAGGCGGGACCAGACCGAGCAGTACTTC. Variable domain in full (rest from reference TRBV7-2 and TRBJ2-7): GAGVSQSPSNKVTEKGKDVELRCDPISGHTALYWYRQSLGQGLEFLIYFQGNSAPDKSGLPSDRFSAERTGGSVSTLTIQRTQQEDSAVYLCASRRDQTEQYFGPGTRLTVT.

The CDR3 DNA reads TGTGCCAGCAGCTTAGACCCGTCTAACTATGGCTACACCTTC. Translating gives CASSLDPSNYGYTF. The chain uses TRBV11-2 and TRBJ1-2, with D unclear. The V end was cut by 0 bases, the J end by 0 bases, with 5 bases between. In germline, CDR1 is SGHAT, CDR2 FQNNGV. This CDR3 comprises 14 residues.

The chain has TRBV4-1 and TRBJ1-1, with a possible D match to TRBD1 (6 bases). Trimming pared 1 base from V and 4 bases from J, leaving 22 bases between. This CDR3 is built from 18 residues. Germline CDR1 MGHRA, CDR2 YSYEKL. As DNA, the CDR3 is TGCGCCAGCAGCCAAGTTCTTTCTCTCCGGGGGGCCGGCACTGAAGCTTTCTTT. It translates to CASSQVLSLRGAGTEAFF.

In this sample, this clone turned up a few times. This rearrangement joins TRBV29-1 to TRBJ1-2; TRBD1 aligns across 8 bases. The CDR3 extends over 11 amino acids. The germline V gene encodes CDR1 SQVTM and CDR2 ANQGSEA. Trimming took 6 bases from V and 6 from J; bases not matched to a gene: 3. CDR3 DNA sequence: TGCAGCGTGGACAGGGATGATGGCTACACCTTC. Translating it yields CSVDRDDGYTF. Together with reference TRBV29-1 and TRBJ1-2, the CDR3 gives the full variable domain: SAVISQKPSRDICQRGTSLTIQCQVDSQVTMMFWYRQQPGQSLTLIATANQGSEATYESGFVIDKFPISRPNLTFSTLTVSNMSPEDSSIYLCSVDRDDGYTFGSGTRLTVV.

The rearrangement uses TRBV15 and TRBJ1-2; no clear D gene. The V gene lost 3 bases and the J gene lost 5 bases, with 13 bases spanning the gap. CDR1 is LNHNV and CDR2 is YYDKDF in the germline V gene (reference sequence). The length of the CDR3 is 14 residues. For the CDR3, the DNA is TGTGCCACCAGCAGGGCGGCCGGGGATTATGGCTACACCTTC. Protein sequence: CATSRAAGDYGYTF.

The CDR3 protein is CASSNRTPYEQYF. The CDR3 DNA reads as TGTGCCAGCAGTAACCGGACCCCCTACGAGCAGTACTTC. The chain has TRBV28 and TRBJ2-7, with D unresolved. The CDR3 spans 13 residues. V lost 5 bases and J 2 bases, leaving 10 bases between the germline ends. Germline V gives CDR1 MDHEN, CDR2 SYDVKM. Based on the CDR3 plus reference TRBV28 and TRBJ2-7, the full variable domain is DVKVTQSSRYLVKRTGEKVFLECVQDMDHENMFWYRQDPGLGLRLIYFSYDVKMKEKGDIPEGYSVSREKKERFSLILESASTNQTSMYLCASSNRTPYEQYFGPGTRLTVT.

The gene calls are TRBV9 and TRBJ1-4; D is unclear. Germline V gene lookup returns CDR1 SGDLS and CDR2 YYNGEE. V was pared by 4 bases and J by 4 bases, with 20 bases between. This CDR3 contains 17 residues. The CDR3 spells CASSPPDGAGNNEKLFF. The CDR3 DNA reads TGTGCCAGCAGCCCCCCCGATGGTGCGGGCAATAATGAAAAACTGTTTTTT.

As concerns this clone: The sample has other DNA sequences that encode this CDR3 too. CDR3 nucleotides: TGCGCCAGCAGTGAGTCGACGGGCGTTCAGCCCCAGCATTTT. It specifies CASSESTGVQPQHF. The V call is TRBV10-2, the J call TRBJ1-5; D remains unclear. V was cut by 0 bases and J by 6 bases, with 9 bases left in between. Per germline, CDR1 WSHSY and CDR2 SAAADI. There are 14 residues in the CDR3.

The V and J genes are TRBV28 and TRBJ1-2, with TRBD1 matching over 8 bases. The germline gives CDR1 MDHEN, CDR2 SYDVKM. Trimming cost V 6 bases and J 4 bases; bases outside gene matches: 7. This CDR3 spans 14 amino acids. The CDR3 bases are TGTGCCAGCAGCCAGGGGGCAAGTGCCTATGGCTACACCTTC. It encodes CASSQGASAYGYTF.

The V call is TRBV7-9, the J call TRBJ1-6; D is ambiguous. The CDR3 is made up of 12 amino acids. Germline V gives CDR1 SEHNR, CDR2 FQNEAQ (reference sequence). V dropped 3 bases and J dropped 10 bases, with 7 bases sitting between them. DNA of the CDR3: TGTGCCAGCAGCTTTAACGAGTCACCCCTCCACTTT. Translating gives CASSFNESPLHF.

This clone appeared a single time. The CDR3 DNA reads TGTGCCAGCAGTGAATTTGGGACAGGGAGCTCCTATAATTCACCCCTCCACTTT. Translated: CASSEFGTGSSYNSPLHF. The gene calls are TRBV6-1 and TRBJ1-6; the match to TRBD1 covers 9 bases. The CDR3 sequence is 18 residues long. The germline V gene has CDR1 MNHNS and CDR2 SASEGT. Trimming cost V 2 bases and J 0 bases; bases outside gene matches: 5.

The chain is built from TRBV28 and TRBJ2-1, with D unclear. This CDR3 has 11 residues. The germline V gene has CDR1 MDHEN and CDR2 SYDVKM. Trimming stripped 3 bases from V and 7 bases from J, with 4 bases between. The CDR3 is CASSFRNEQFF. In nucleotides, the CDR3 is TGTGCCAGCAGTTTCAGAAATGAGCAGTTCTTC.

The chain is built from TRBV20-1 and TRBJ2-3, with D uncertain. Germline V CDR1 and CDR2: DFQATT, SNEGSKA (reference sequence). Trimming left V 3 bases short and J 0 bases short, with 10 bases between. The CDR3 totals 14 residues. CDR3 residues: CSASPASSTDTQYF. The CDR3 DNA reads TGCAGTGCTAGTCCGGCCTCTAGCACAGATACGCAGTATTTT.

This sequence joins TRBV28 and TRBJ2-7, with TRBD2 identical over 8 bases. Per germline, CDR1 MDHEN and CDR2 SYDVKM. The CDR3 is 17 residues long. The ends lost 6 bases at V and 1 base at J; junction bases unmatched: 14. Written as DNA, the CDR3 is TGTGCCAGCAGATCGACAGTTTCCGGGACTAGATCCTACGAGCAGTACTTC. This gives the protein CASRSTVSGTRSYEQYF.